Listed here are 16 T cell receptor beta chains from one sample, sequenced in a study of a mutant IDH1 vaccine in newly diagnosed glioma. This table comes from immunoSEQ multiplex PCR, and its TCRdb copy is limited to in-frame clones, with some not included. Among about 70,000 clones listed, about 83% were seen once. Time point defined: baseline, week 1 (first vaccination visit). As to treatment: pre-vaccination baseline after standard-of-care therapy. Here the sequenced sample was peripheral blood mononuclear cells (PBMCs), taken from a glioma patient treated with radiotherapy, temozolomide or both. These receptor sequences come from a woman aged 18-29 years with glioma. Some clones in this sample may be carry-over from other donors' samples.

This clone showed up just once. This sequence joins TRBV5-1 and TRBJ2-3; D call uncertain. The germline gives CDR1 SGHRS, CDR2 YFSETQ. CDR3 length equals 11 residues. V was trimmed by 3 bases and J by 2 bases, leaving 1 base between them. This CDR3 reads CASSSTDTQYF. The CDR3, as DNA: TGCGCCAGCAGCTCCACAGATACGCAGTATTTT.

This chain uses TRBV6-7 with TRBJ1-2; the D gene is possibly TRBD1 (6 bases). TRBV6-7 is annotated as an ORF whose role is uncertain. The V end was cut by 7 bases, the J end by 2 bases, with 17 bases between. There are 15 residues in the CDR3. The CDR3 nucleotides read TGTGCCAGCAACAAAGAGGAGGGGGGGAACTATGGCTACACCTTC. The encoded protein is CASNKEEGGNYGYTF.

This clone was seen a handful of times. The rearrangement links TRBV7-3 to TRBJ1-1; D possibly corresponds to TRBD1 (6 bases). V was cut by 2 bases and J by 4 bases, with 11 bases left in between. There are 14 residues in the CDR3. Per germline, CDR1 SGHTA and CDR2 FQGTGA. The CDR3 sequence is CASSLATGSTEAFF. The DNA of the CDR3 is TGTGCCAGCAGCTTAGCGACAGGAAGCACTGAAGCTTTCTTT. The full variable domain, rest sourced from reference TRBV7-3 and TRBJ1-1, is GAGVSQTPSNKVTEKGKYVELRCDPISGHTALYWYRQSLGQGPEFLIYFQGTGAADDSGLPNDRFFAVRPEGSVSTLKIQRTERGDSAVYLCASSLATGSTEAFFGQGTRLTVV.

The chain combines TRBV21-1 with TRBJ2-5; the table gives TRBD1 as D, unverified against the DNA. TRBV21-1 is a known pseudogene. The CDR3 is 13 residues long. The CDR3 sequence: CASGGDRVETQYF. In nucleotides, the CDR3 is TGTGCCAGCGGGGGGGACAGGGTGGAGACCCAGTACTTC.

V gene TRBV29-1 combines with J gene TRBJ2-7; a possible D gene is TRBD2 (6 bases). V shed 1 base and J shed 12 bases, with 19 bases lying between them. The CDR3 totals 13 residues. Germline V gives CDR1 SQVTM, CDR2 ANQGSEA. DNA for the CDR3: TGCAGCGTTGAAGCATATGTCGGGGGTAAGGTGTACTTC. It specifies CSVEAYVGGKVYF.

The J gene is TRBJ2-7, the V gene TRBV15; D not resolved. Germline V gives CDR1 LNHNV, CDR2 YYDKDF (reference sequence). V was pared by 1 base and J by 0 bases, with 10 bases between. CDR3 length equals 15 residues. Written as DNA, the CDR3 is TGTGCCACCAGCAGAGGAAGGGCTAGCTCCTACGAGCAGTACTTC. Translation gives CATSRGRASSYEQYF.

This chain connects TRBV30 to TRBJ2-7; the D gene is possibly TRBD2 (5 bases). V lost 4 bases, J lost 7 bases, and 17 bases lay in between. Germline lookup yields CDR1 GTSNPN and CDR2 SVGIG (reference sequence). The CDR3 loop spans 13 amino acids. The CDR3 is CAWTLLGSGEQYF. The CDR3, as DNA: TGTGCCTGGACCCTCTTAGGGTCGGGGGAGCAGTACTTC.

This clone has a single count. V and J are TRBV10-1 and TRBJ2-2, with 8 bases identical to TRBD2. The V segment lost 10 bases and the J segment 0 bases; nucleotides outside the gene matches: 4. The CDR3 spans 14 residues. CDR1 is WNHNN, CDR2 SYGVQD, per germline (reference sequence). CDR3 nucleotide sequence: TGCGCCACCGGACTAGCCGCGAACACCGGGGAGCTGTTTTTT. This gives the protein CATGLAANTGELFF.

The chain is built from TRBV5-1 and TRBJ2-7; TRBD2 agrees at 11 bases. Germline V lookup: CDR1 SGHRS, CDR2 YFSETQ. The CDR3 loop spans 16 amino acids. The V and J ends lost 4 bases and 1 base, in that order; junction bases with no gene match: 7. Here the CDR3 reads CASSRTGLADSYEQYF. The CDR3, as DNA: TGCGCCAGCAGCCGGACGGGACTAGCGGATTCCTACGAGCAGTACTTC.

The V gene is TRBV4-1, the J gene TRBJ1-2, with TRBD1 identical over 8 bases. With V trimmed by 1 base and J by 1 base, 2 bases remained unmatched. Looked up from germline, CDR1 is MGHRA and CDR2 is YSYEKL. This CDR3 spans 15 amino acids. Here the CDR3 DNA reads TGCGCCAGCAGCCAAGCACAGGGGGATAACTATGGCTACACCTTC. Amino acids: CASSQAQGDNYGYTF.

The chain joins TRBV6-1 to TRBJ1-6; the D gene is possibly TRBD1 (5 bases). Germline V lookup: CDR1 MNHNS, CDR2 SASEGT. V was clipped by 3 bases and J by 7 bases, with 16 bases between them. CDR3 length: 16 residues. The CDR3 region is CASSDRETTTNSPLHF. Here the CDR3 DNA reads TGTGCCAGCAGTGACAGGGAAACAACAACAAATTCACCCCTCCACTTT.

The gene calls are TRBV6-1 and TRBJ2-7; 9 bases map to TRBD1. This CDR3 region has 15 residues. The germline gives CDR1 MNHNS, CDR2 SASEGT. V lost 5 bases, J lost 5 bases, and 10 bases stayed unmatched. The CDR3: CASSLGTGNFDEQYF. CDR3 DNA: TGTGCCAGCAGTCTCGGGACAGGGAATTTTGACGAGCAGTACTTC.

This clone was observed at least ten times. This chain joins TRBV6-4 and TRBJ2-1; the D is unclear. Germline values: CDR1 MRHNA, CDR2 SNTAGT. The V end lost 0 bases, the J end lost 9 bases, and 9 bases lay between the germline ends. CDR3 length: 13 residues. This CDR3 reads CASSDSAVGEQFF. In DNA form, the CDR3 reads TGTGCCAGCAGTGACTCAGCTGTGGGTGAGCAGTTCTTC.

The sample holds a few counts of this clone. The same CDR3 arises from other DNA sequences in this sample as well. This chain joins TRBV30 and TRBJ1-1; unclear D gene. The CDR3 is 11 residues long. V lost 4 bases and J 1 base, leaving 4 bases between the germline ends. Germline V gene sequence: CDR1 GTSNPN, CDR2 SVGIG (reference sequence). CDR3 sequence: CAWIANTEAFF. CDR3 sequence (DNA): TGTGCCTGGATCGCGAACACTGAAGCTTTCTTT.

The chain employs TRBV29-1 and TRBJ1-1, with D unresolved. Germline V gene sequence: CDR1 SQVTM, CDR2 ANQGSEA. The CDR3 sequence is 13 residues long. Trimming cost V 1 base and J 1 base, with 7 bases left between them. DNA of the CDR3: TGCAGCGTTGAAGCCAACTGGAACACTGAAGCTTTCTTT. Its protein product is CSVEANWNTEAFF.

The chain is built from TRBV29-1 and TRBJ2-2; D is perhaps TRBD1 or TRBD2 (5 bases each). CDR1 is SQVTM, CDR2 ANQGSEA, per germline. Trimming removed 3 bases from V and 6 bases from J, with 11 bases in between. This CDR3 comprises 13 residues. The CDR3, as DNA: TGCAGCGTTGAGGATAGAGGGGCCGGGGAGCTGTTTTTT. Amino acids: CSVEDRGAGELFF.